These 6 T cell receptor beta chains originate from one sample sequenced in a study of T cells after yellow fever vaccination. TCRdb processed the 5' RACE reads anew with MiXCR; each CDR3 protein has one entry. Seen here are about 300,000 distinct CDR3 sequences, around 6.8% observed once, and the top ten hold around 17%. Sequenced material: PBMCs, taken roughly seven weeks after the first yellow fever vaccination. The receptors shown here come from a man younger than 30 who received the YFV17D yellow fever vaccine.

This clonotype has at least ten counts. The rearrangement uses TRBV4-3 and TRBJ1-2; D gene ambiguous. The germline V gene has CDR1 LGHNA and CDR2 YSLEER. The CDR3 totals 14 residues. The V and J ends lost 0 bases and 8 bases respectively, with 13 bases between them. CDR3 loop: CASSQEQLLNGYTF. The CDR3 coding sequence is TGCGCCAGCAGCCAAGAACAGTTGCTAAACGGCTACACCTTC.

This clonotype was observed a handful of times. The chain links TRBV29-1 to TRBJ2-5, with TRBD2 matching over 10 bases. V was pared by 7 bases and J by 5 bases, with 13 bases of the junction left unmatched. The CDR3 sequence is 15 residues long. From germline, CDR1 is SQVTM and CDR2 ANQGSEA. CDR3 DNA sequence: TGCAGCGCAATGCTAGCGGGGGACGCAGGGGAGACCCAGTACTTC. Its protein product is CSAMLAGDAGETQYF.

This chain joins TRBV10-3 and TRBJ2-7; the match to TRBD1 covers 8 bases. The junction had 5 bases not matched to a gene; V was cut back by 10 bases and J by 3 bases. The germline gives CDR1 ENHRY, CDR2 SYGVKD. The CDR3 loop spans 12 amino acids. In nucleotides, the CDR3 is TGTGCCACACGGGACAGGAACTACGAGCAGTACTTC. This gives the protein CATRDRNYEQYF.

This clonotype was counted a few times. The rearrangement uses TRBV5-1 and TRBJ2-5, with 8 bases lining up with TRBD1. V gave up 4 bases and J gave up 1 base; unmatched junction bases: 3. This CDR3 is built from 14 residues. Germline lookup yields CDR1 SGHRS and CDR2 YFSETQ. The CDR3 nucleotides are TGCGCCAGCAGCAACGGACAGGGCCAAGAGACCCAGTACTTC. Its translation is CASSNGQGQETQYF. The full variable domain, with the rest looked up from reference TRBV5-1 and TRBJ2-5, is KAGVTQTPRYLIKTRGQQVTLSCSPISGHRSVSWYQQTPGQGLQFLFEYFSETQRNKGNFPGRFSGRQFSNSRSEMNVSTLELGDSALYLCASSNGQGQETQYFGPGTRLLVL.

This clonotype was detected ten times or more. The chain combines TRBV7-2 with TRBJ1-1; D ambiguous. Trimming took 2 bases from V and 4 from J, leaving 11 bases between them. Germline-derived CDR1 and CDR2 are SGHTA and FQGNSA. The CDR3 spans 14 residues. The CDR3 DNA follows: TGTGCCAGCAGCTTACGGGGTGCGAGCACTGAAGCTTTCTTT. This codes for CASSLRGASTEAFF.

This clonotype has at least ten counts. J is TRBJ2-2 and V is TRBV6-5, with D hard to call. Germline loops: CDR1 MNHEY, CDR2 SVGAGI. Trimming took 0 bases from V and 3 from J, leaving 11 bases between them. CDR3 length: 16 residues. Written as DNA, the CDR3 is TGTGCCAGCAGTTACTCGAATTGGCAGCACACCGGGGAGCTGTTTTTT. Translation gives CASSYSNWQHTGELFF.